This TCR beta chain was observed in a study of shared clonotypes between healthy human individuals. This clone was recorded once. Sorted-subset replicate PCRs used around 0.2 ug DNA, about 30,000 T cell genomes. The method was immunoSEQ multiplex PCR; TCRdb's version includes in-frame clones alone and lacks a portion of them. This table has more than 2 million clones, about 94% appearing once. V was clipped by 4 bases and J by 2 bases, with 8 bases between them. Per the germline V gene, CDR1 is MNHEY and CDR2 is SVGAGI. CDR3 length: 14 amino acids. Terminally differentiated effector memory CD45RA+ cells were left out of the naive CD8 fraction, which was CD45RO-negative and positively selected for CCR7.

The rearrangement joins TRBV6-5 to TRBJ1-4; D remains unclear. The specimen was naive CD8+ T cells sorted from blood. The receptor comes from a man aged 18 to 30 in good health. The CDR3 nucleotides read TGTGCCAGCAGTTGGGCAGGCACTAATGAAAAACTGTTTTTT. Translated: CASSWAGTNEKLFF.